This TCR beta chain was retrieved from a study of blood T cell repertoires in COVID-19. CDR1 WNHNN and CDR2 SYGVQD come from the germline V gene (reference sequence). There are 13 residues in the CDR3. The germline V and J ends were trimmed by 5 bases and 9 bases, with 14 bases remaining between them. Libraries were prepared by immunoSEQ multiplex PCR; TCRdb keeps only in-frame clonotypes and omits some of them. The repertoire has over 40,000 clones, roughly 91% of them found once; the top ten carry about 26%. This sequence originates from a human donor in a cohort sampled during active COVID-19. The chain combines TRBV10-1 with TRBJ2-1, with D possibly matching TRBD1 (6 bases). Sequences were obtained from peripheral blood. CDR3 in DNA: TGCGCCAGCAGTATTCCCGGGACAAGTGAGCAGTTCTTC. Its protein product is CASSIPGTSEQFF.